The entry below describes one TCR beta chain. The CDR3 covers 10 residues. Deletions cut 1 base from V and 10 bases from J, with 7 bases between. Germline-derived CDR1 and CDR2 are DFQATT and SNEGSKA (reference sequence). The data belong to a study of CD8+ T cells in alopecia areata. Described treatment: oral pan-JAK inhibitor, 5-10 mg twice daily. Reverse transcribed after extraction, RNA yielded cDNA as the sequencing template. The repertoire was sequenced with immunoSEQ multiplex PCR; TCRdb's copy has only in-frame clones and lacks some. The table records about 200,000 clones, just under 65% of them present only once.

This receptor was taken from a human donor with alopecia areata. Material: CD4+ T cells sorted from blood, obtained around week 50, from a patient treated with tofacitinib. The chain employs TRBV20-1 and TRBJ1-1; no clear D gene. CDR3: CSARVSRAFF. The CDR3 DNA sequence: TGCAGTGCTAGAGTATCTCGAGCTTTCTTT.